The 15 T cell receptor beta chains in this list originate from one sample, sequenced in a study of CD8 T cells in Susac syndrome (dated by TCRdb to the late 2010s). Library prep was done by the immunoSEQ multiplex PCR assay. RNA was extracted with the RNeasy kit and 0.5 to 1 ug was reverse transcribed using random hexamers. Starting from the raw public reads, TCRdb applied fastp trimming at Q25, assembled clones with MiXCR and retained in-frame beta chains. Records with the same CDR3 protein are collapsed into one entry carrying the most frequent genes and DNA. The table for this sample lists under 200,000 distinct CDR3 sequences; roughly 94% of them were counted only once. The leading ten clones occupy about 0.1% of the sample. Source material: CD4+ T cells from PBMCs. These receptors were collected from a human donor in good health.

The CDR3 DNA reads as TGCAGTGCTAGGAGGTCGTCGTGGGGGGAGCTGTTTTTT. Amino acid sequence: CSARRSSWGELFF. The chain combines TRBV20-1 with TRBJ2-2; unclear D gene. The germline V and J ends were trimmed by 3 bases and 8 bases, with 13 bases remaining between them. This CDR3 spans 13 amino acids. The germline V gene has CDR1 DFQATT and CDR2 SNEGSKA (reference sequence).

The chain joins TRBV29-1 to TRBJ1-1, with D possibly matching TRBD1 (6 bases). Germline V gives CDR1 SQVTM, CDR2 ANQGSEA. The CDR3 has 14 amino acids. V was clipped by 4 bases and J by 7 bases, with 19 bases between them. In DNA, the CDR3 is TGCAGCGTTGCCCCTTCAGGGGCAGGTATTGAAGCTTTCTTT. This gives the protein CSVAPSGAGIEAFF.

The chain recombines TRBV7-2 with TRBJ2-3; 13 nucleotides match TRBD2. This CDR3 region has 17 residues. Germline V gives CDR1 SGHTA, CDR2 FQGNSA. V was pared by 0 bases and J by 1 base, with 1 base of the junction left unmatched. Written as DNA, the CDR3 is TGTGCCAGCAGCTTAGCCGGGACTAGCGGGGGCACAGATACGCAGTATTTT. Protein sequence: CASSLAGTSGGTDTQYF.

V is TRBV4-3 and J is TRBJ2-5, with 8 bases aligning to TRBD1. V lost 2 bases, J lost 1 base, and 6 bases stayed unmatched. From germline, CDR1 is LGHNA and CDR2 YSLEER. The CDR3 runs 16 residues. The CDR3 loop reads CASSQFARGPQETQYF. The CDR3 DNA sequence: TGCGCCAGCAGCCAATTCGCCAGGGGGCCCCAAGAGACCCAGTACTTC.

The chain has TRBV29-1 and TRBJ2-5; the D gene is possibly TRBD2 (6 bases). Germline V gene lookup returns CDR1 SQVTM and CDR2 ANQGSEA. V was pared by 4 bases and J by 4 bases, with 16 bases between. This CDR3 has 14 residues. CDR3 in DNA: TGCAGCGTTGGACAACCGGGGGTCCCAGAGACCCAGTACTTC. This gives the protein CSVGQPGVPETQYF.

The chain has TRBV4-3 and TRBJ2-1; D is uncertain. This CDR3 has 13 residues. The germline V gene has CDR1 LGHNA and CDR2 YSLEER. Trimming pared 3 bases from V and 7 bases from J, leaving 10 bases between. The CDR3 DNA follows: TGCGCCAGCAGCCAGGGCTTTGGTAATGAGCAGTTCTTC. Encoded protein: CASSQGFGNEQFF.

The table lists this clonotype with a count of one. The CDR3 is CASSWGLTYEQYV. In DNA form, the CDR3 reads TGTGCCAGCAGTTGGGGACTAACCTACGAGCAGTACGTC. This chain uses TRBV5-4 with TRBJ2-7; 7 nucleotides agree with TRBD2. Germline V gives CDR1 SGHNT, CDR2 YYREEE (reference sequence). After removal of 5 bases from V and 2 bases from J, the junction contained 4 bases not matched to a gene. The CDR3 is 13 residues long.

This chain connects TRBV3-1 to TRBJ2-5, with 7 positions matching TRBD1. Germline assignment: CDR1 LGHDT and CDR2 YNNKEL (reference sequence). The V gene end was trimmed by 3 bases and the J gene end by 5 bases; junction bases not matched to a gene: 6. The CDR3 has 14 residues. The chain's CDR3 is CASSHGTTGETQYF. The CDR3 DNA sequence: TGTGCCAGCAGCCACGGGACGACAGGGGAGACCCAGTACTTC.

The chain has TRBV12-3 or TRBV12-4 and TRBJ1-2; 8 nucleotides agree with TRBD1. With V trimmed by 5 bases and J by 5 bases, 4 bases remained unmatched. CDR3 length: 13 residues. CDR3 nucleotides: TGTGCCAGCAGTCCGACAGGGGCTTATGGCTACACCTTC. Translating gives CASSPTGAYGYTF.

CDR3 protein: CANQRVHGYTF. For the CDR3, the DNA is TGCGCCAACCAGCGGGTCCATGGCTACACCTTC. The J gene is TRBJ1-2, the V gene TRBV23-1; D unclear. TRBV23-1 is sorted into the ORF group, with uncertain function. V lost 10 bases to trimming and J lost 6 bases, with 12 bases between them. This CDR3 comprises 11 residues.

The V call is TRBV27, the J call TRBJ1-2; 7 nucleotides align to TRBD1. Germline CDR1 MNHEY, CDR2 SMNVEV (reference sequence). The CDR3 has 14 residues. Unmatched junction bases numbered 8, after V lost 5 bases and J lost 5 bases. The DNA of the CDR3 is TGTGCCAGCAGTGCGACAGGGTCCTCGTATGGCTACACCTTC. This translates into CASSATGSSYGYTF.

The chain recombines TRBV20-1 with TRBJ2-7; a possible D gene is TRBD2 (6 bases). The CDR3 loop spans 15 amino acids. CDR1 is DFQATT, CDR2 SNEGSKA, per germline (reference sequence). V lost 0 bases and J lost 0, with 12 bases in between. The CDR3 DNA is TGCAGTGCTAGAGACGGAGGGCGGGGCTCCTACGAGCAGTACTTC. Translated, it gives CSARDGGRGSYEQYF.

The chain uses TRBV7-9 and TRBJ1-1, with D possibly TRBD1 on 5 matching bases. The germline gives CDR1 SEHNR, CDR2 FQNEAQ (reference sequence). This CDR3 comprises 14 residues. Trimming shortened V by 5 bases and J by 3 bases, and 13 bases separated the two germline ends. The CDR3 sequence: CASSKTRDDTEAFF. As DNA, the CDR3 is TGTGCCAGCAGCAAGACCAGGGATGACACTGAAGCTTTCTTT.

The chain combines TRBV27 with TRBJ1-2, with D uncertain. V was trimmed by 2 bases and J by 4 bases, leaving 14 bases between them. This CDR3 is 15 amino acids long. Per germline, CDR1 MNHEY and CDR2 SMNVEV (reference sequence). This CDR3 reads CASSLTPQDIYGYTF. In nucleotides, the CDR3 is TGTGCCAGCAGTTTAACCCCCCAAGACATCTATGGCTACACCTTC.

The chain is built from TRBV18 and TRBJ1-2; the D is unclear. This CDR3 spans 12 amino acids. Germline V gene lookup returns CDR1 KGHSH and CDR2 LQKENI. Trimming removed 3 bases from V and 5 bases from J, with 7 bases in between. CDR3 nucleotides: TGTGCCAGCTCACCGGAGGAATATGGCTACACCTTC. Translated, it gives CASSPEEYGYTF.